The rows below give T cell receptor beta chains drawn from one sample of a study of vaccination and CD4 T cells after COVID-19. From the PCR reads, TCRdb called clonotypes with MiXCR, one entry per CDR3 protein. Here the sample spans tens of thousands of distinct CDR3 sequences, about 50% being singletons. Sequencing was performed on CD4+ T cells from blood, taken about 7 months after SARS-CoV-2 vaccination. Every receptor here comes from a human donor who had recovered from COVID-19. Both conserved end residues are part of each CDR3. D genes are given only for firm matches. Size is omitted from some rows. Given values are once, few, many or a class for expanded clones.

TRBV4-1	.	TRBJ2-6	16	few	CASSPTESSGANVLTF	TGCGCCAGCAGCCCTACCGAGAGCTCTGGGGCCAACGTCCTGACTTTC
TRBV28	.	TRBJ1-1	14	.	CASSFPGANTEAFF	TGTGCCAGCAGTTTTCCCGGGGCGAACACTGAAGCTTTCTTT
TRBV29-1	.	TRBJ1-2	13	.	CSVVRTLPYGYTF	TGCAGCGTTGTGAGGACTCTACCCTATGGCTACACCTTC
TRBV6-5	TRBD2	TRBJ2-7	15	.	CASSSSGLADYEQYF	TGTGCCAGCAGTTCATCGGGACTAGCGGACTACGAGCAGTACTTC
TRBV7-3	.	TRBJ1-6	15	.	CASSREGVTNSPLHF	TGTGCCAGCAGCCGCGAGGGGGTTACCAATTCACCCCTCCACTTT
TRBV24-1	.	TRBJ2-1	16	.	CATSDFSGPDYNEQFF	TGTGCCACCAGTGACTTTAGCGGCCCCGATTACAATGAGCAGTTCTTC
TRBV7-9	TRBD1	TRBJ1-2	12	few	CASSFTGGGYTF	TGTGCCAGCAGCTTTACAGGGGGCGGCTACACCTTC
TRBV20-1	TRBD2	TRBJ2-7	17	.	CSARPPGGGGRLNEQYF	TGCAGTGCTAGGCCCCCCGGCGGAGGCGGGAGGTTGAACGAGCAGTACTTC
TRBV20-1	.	TRBJ2-2	13	.	CSARDFSGGELFF	TGCAGTGCTAGAGATTTTTCGGGCGGGGAGCTGTTTTTT
TRBV6-5	TRBD1	TRBJ1-6	15	.	CASSYGYRGISPLHF	TGTGCCAGCAGTTACGGTTACAGGGGCATCTCACCCCTCCACTTT
TRBV24-1	.	TRBJ1-1	14	few	CATRPAGTNTEAFF	TGTGCCACCCGACCTGCGGGGACGAACACTGAAGCTTTCTTT
TRBV7-2	.	TRBJ1-2	13	few	CASSFKGRARYTF	TGTGCCAGCAGCTTCAAGGGGAGGGCGCGCTACACCTTC
TRBV24-1	TRBD1	TRBJ2-7	16	.	CATSGPGQGGTYEQYF	TGTGCCACCAGTGGGCCCGGACAGGGGGGAACCTACGAGCAGTACTTC
TRBV6-1	TRBD1	TRBJ1-2	13	few	CASTKQGAGGYTF	TGTGCCAGCACCAAACAGGGGGCGGGTGGCTACACCTTC
TRBV7-3	.	TRBJ2-2	13	.	CASSNALSGELFF	TGTGCCAGCAGCAACGCCCTAAGCGGGGAGCTGTTTTTT
TRBV7-2	TRBD2	TRBJ2-3	16	few	CASSLVVAGPEGTQYF	TGTGCCAGCAGCTTAGTCGTAGCGGGGCCGGAAGGTACGCAGTATTTT
TRBV11-3	TRBD1	TRBJ2-3	14	.	CASSSKTRGDTQYF	TGTGCCAGCAGTTCCAAAACCAGGGGGGATACGCAGTATTTT
TRBV28	TRBD1	TRBJ1-5	15	few	CASSQDRGSNQPQHF	TGTGCCAGCAGTCAGGACAGGGGTAGCAATCAGCCCCAGCATTTT
TRBV7-2	.	TRBJ1-5	12	.	CASSSPNQPQHF	TGTGCCAGCAGCTCTCCTAATCAGCCCCAGCATTTT
TRBV7-8	TRBD1	TRBJ2-3	14	.	CASSVDRSTDTQYF	TGTGCCAGCAGTGTGGACAGGAGCACAGATACGCAGTATTTT
TRBV20-1	TRBD2	TRBJ2-3	15	.	CSSAGTSGRTDTQYF	TGCAGTTCTGCCGGGACTAGCGGGAGGACAGATACGCAGTATTTT
TRBV20-1	TRBD2	TRBJ2-1	15	.	CSADGTSGSSNEQFF	TGCAGTGCTGACGGGACTAGCGGGAGTAGCAATGAGCAGTTCTTC
TRBV24-1	.	TRBJ2-1	14	once	CATSDLRDTNEQFF	TGTGCCACCAGTGATTTGAGGGACACCAATGAGCAGTTCTTC
TRBV6-5	TRBD1	TRBJ1-2	16	few	CASSYSKTGELHGYTF	TGTGCCAGCAGTTACTCGAAAACAGGGGAACTACATGGCTACACCTTC
TRBV20-1	.	TRBJ2-1	15	.	CSARDSNRGVHEQFF	TGCAGTGCTAGAGATTCTAATAGGGGGGTACATGAGCAGTTCTTC
TRBV27	TRBD1	TRBJ2-2	15	few	CASSPRGRNTGELFF	TGTGCCAGCAGTCCCAGGGGGCGCAACACCGGGGAGCTGTTTTTT
TRBV12-3/TRBV12-4	.	TRBJ2-5	13	.	CASIRYGQETQYF	TGTGCCAGCATCCGATACGGACAAGAGACCCAGTACTTC
TRBV28	.	TRBJ2-5	11	.	CASSSLVAQYF	TGTGCCAGCAGTTCACTAGTGGCCCAGTACTTC
TRBV6-1	.	TRBJ1-1	12	.	CASTGIRTEAFF	TGTGCCAGCACAGGGATAAGGACTGAAGCTTTCTTT
TRBV28	TRBD1	TRBJ1-1	14	.	CASSPRGAWGEAFF	TGTGCCAGCAGTCCCAGGGGGGCGTGGGGTGAAGCTTTCTTT
TRBV28	.	TRBJ2-5	15	.	CASTSAPIREETQYF	TGTGCCAGCACATCCGCCCCCATAAGGGAAGAGACCCAGTACTTC
TRBV20-1	.	TRBJ2-1	14	few	CSAIYPLGGGEQFF	TGCAGTGCCATTTACCCCCTGGGAGGGGGTGAGCAGTTCTTC
TRBV6-5	TRBD1	TRBJ2-5	17	.	CASSYGTGTGLRETQYF	TGTGCCAGCAGTTATGGGACAGGGACAGGTCTCAGGGAGACCCAGTACTTC
TRBV28	.	TRBJ2-7	16	.	CASSPIGSASSYEQYF	TGTGCCAGCAGTCCGATCGGGTCAGCGAGCTCCTACGAGCAGTACTTC
TRBV5-4	.	TRBJ2-7	16	few	CASSLGTGTTSYEQYF	TGTGCCAGCAGCTTGGGGACCGGGACAACCTCCTACGAGCAGTACTTC
TRBV4-1	TRBD1	TRBJ2-5	15	.	CASSRDRGFQETQYF	TGCGCCAGCAGCCGGGACAGGGGTTTTCAAGAGACCCAGTACTTC
TRBV28	.	TRBJ2-3	15	.	CASSAPGSGTDTQYF	TGTGCCAGCAGTGCCCCGGGATCCGGCACAGATACGCAGTATTTT
TRBV6-2/TRBV6-3	TRBD1	TRBJ2-1	15	.	CASINPGQGGNEQFF	TGTGCCAGCATTAATCCGGGACAGGGTGGCAATGAGCAGTTCTTC
TRBV4-1	TRBD2	TRBJ2-7	15	.	CASSHPPGGSYEQYF	TGCGCCAGCAGCCACCCCCCGGGGGGCTCCTACGAGCAGTACTTC
TRBV28	.	TRBJ1-3	14	.	CASSPAGSGNTIYF	TGTGCCAGCAGTCCGGCGGGTTCTGGAAACACCATATATTTT
TRBV20-1	TRBD2	TRBJ2-5	16	few	CSASSLLPGGQETQYF	TGCAGTGCTAGTTCTCTCCTTCCGGGAGGACAAGAGACCCAGTACTTC